Below, 23 T cell receptor beta chains from the same sample are listed, as sequenced in a study of CD8+CD57+ T cells in acquired aplastic anemia. Patients selected for sequencing had displayed CD8+CD57+ cell expansion by flow cytometry. CDR3 and TCR beta VDJ profiling relied on genomic DNA as the template. TCRdb ran MiXCR on the reads and lists one entry per CDR3 protein. The sample has approximately 220,000 distinct CDR3 sequences; about 44% are singletons. Material: sorted CD4+, CD8+, or CD8+CD57+ T cells (not recorded which) from PBMCs. The source is a human donor with aplastic anemia.

The V gene is TRBV6-5, the J gene TRBJ1-5; 9 bases line up with TRBD1. Germline CDR1 is MNHEY and CDR2 is SVGAGI. The CDR3 has 17 residues. Germline trimming cut 6 bases from V and 5 bases from J; bases unmatched to any gene: 14. CDR3 DNA: TGTGCCAGCAGCTCAACGGGACAGGGAAGGAGGTATCAGCCCCAGCATTTT. Its protein is CASSSTGQGRRYQPQHF.

This clonotype was seen only once. The V gene is TRBV11-1, the J gene TRBJ1-5, with a possible D match to TRBD1 (5 bases). Germline-derived CDR1 and CDR2 are SGHAT and FQDESV (reference sequence). V lost 3 bases, J lost 8 bases, and 17 bases lay in between. CDR3 size: 15 residues. CDR3 sequence (DNA): TGTGCCAGCAGCTTTTCTTGGGCAGGAGGGGAGCCCCAGCATTTT. Protein product: CASSFSWAGGEPQHF.

This clonotype was counted only a few times. The V and J genes are TRBV6-2 or TRBV6-3 and TRBJ1-5; TRBD1 matches 10 bases. The length of the CDR3 is 17 residues. With 6 bases clipped from V and 0 bases from J, the junction kept 8 bases outside the gene matches. Looked up from germline, CDR1 is MNHEY and CDR2 is SVGEGT. CDR3 region: CASRETGGGYSNQPQHF. The CDR3 bases are TGTGCCAGCAGGGAGACAGGGGGCGGTTATAGCAATCAGCCCCAGCATTTT.

This clonotype was seen only a few times. The rearrangement uses TRBV4-3 and TRBJ1-1, with a tentative D call TRBD1 (5 bases). Trimming took off 0 bases at V and 0 bases at J, with 14 bases between the two ends. This CDR3 comprises 17 residues. Per the germline V gene, CDR1 is LGHNA and CDR2 is YSLEER. The chain's CDR3 is CASSQDRDQIMNTEAFF. CDR3 coding DNA: TGCGCCAGCAGCCAAGATAGGGACCAGATTATGAACACTGAAGCTTTCTTT.

The rearrangement links TRBV7-9 to TRBJ2-7, with D perhaps assigned TRBD1 or TRBD2 (5 bases each). The ends were cut back, 5 bases at V and 7 bases at J, with 18 bases in the middle. The CDR3 has 14 amino acids. From germline, CDR1 is SEHNR and CDR2 FQNEAQ (reference sequence). For the CDR3, the DNA is TGTGCCAGCAGCGTGGGACCATCCCTTTTAGAGCAGTACTTC. Its protein product is CASSVGPSLLEQYF.

This clonotype came up many times. The CDR3 spells CAGLQGNEQFF. As DNA, the CDR3 is TGTGCCGGCTTACAGGGTAATGAGCAGTTCTTC. The rearrangement uses TRBV7-9 and TRBJ2-1; weak D call: TRBD1 (6 bases). The V and J ends lost 11 bases and 7 bases respectively, with 12 bases between them. CDR1 is SEHNR and CDR2 is FQNEAQ in the germline V gene (reference sequence). This CDR3 has 11 amino acids. Variable domain in full (rest from reference TRBV7-9 and TRBJ2-1): DTGVSQNPRHKITKRGQNVTFRCDPISEHNRLYWYRQTLGQGPEFLTYFQNEAQLEKSRLLSDRFSAERPKGSFSTLEIQRTEQGDSAMYLCAGLQGNEQFFGPGTRLTVL.

The rearrangement uses TRBV29-1 and TRBJ2-1; no clear D gene. V was pared by 2 bases and J by 9 bases, with 14 bases between. Per germline, CDR1 SQVTM and CDR2 ANQGSEA. The CDR3 spans 13 residues. The DNA for the CDR3 is TGCAGCGTTGAAATCAGCGCTGGACCTGAGCAGTTCTTC. This translates into CSVEISAGPEQFF.

In its sample, this clonotype was seen a few times. A much larger clonotype is one base distant, so this may be a read error. The CDR3 is CASSEASGANVLAF. CDR3 DNA sequence: TGTGCCAGCAGTGAAGCCTCTGGGGCCAACGTCCTGGCTTTC. The J gene is TRBJ2-6, the V gene TRBV2; possibly TRBD1 for D (5 bases). CDR3 length: 14 amino acids. Germline values: CDR1 SNHLY, CDR2 FYNNEI. Based on the CDR3 plus reference TRBV2 and TRBJ2-6, the full variable domain is EPEVTQTPSHQVTQMGQEVILRCVPISNHLYFYWYRQILGQKVEFLVSFYNNEISEKSEIFDDQFSVERPDGSNFTLKIRSTKLEDSAMYFCASSEASGANVLAFGAGSRLTVL.

This clonotype was observed a few times. This chain joins TRBV6-4 and TRBJ2-3; 11 bases agree with TRBD2. Germline-derived CDR1 and CDR2 are MRHNA and SNTAGT. After removal of 3 bases from V and 4 bases from J, the junction contained 6 bases not matched to a gene. The CDR3 loop spans 16 amino acids. This chain's CDR3 is CASSEQGTSGSDTQYF. DNA for the CDR3: TGTGCCAGCAGTGAGCAAGGGACTAGCGGTTCAGATACGCAGTATTTT.

The sample holds many counts of this clonotype. The rearrangement joins TRBV2 to TRBJ1-1; D not certain. CDR3 length: 18 amino acids. The V and J ends lost 6 bases and 1 base respectively, with 24 bases between them. In germline, CDR1 is SNHLY, CDR2 FYNNEI. The chain's CDR3 is CASRVLALQARPNTEAFF. DNA for the CDR3: TGTGCCAGCAGGGTACTAGCCCTACAAGCACGCCCGAACACTGAAGCTTTCTTT.

This clonotype was counted once. The chain links TRBV20-1 to TRBJ2-7; the match to TRBD2 covers 10 bases. The CDR3 covers 15 residues. The trim removed 3 bases at V and 7 bases at J, leaving 12 bases unmatched. Germline values: CDR1 DFQATT, CDR2 SNEGSKA (reference sequence). Written as DNA, the CDR3 is TGCAGTGCTAGGGTACTAGCGGGGACGTACAATGAGCAGTACTTC. It codes for CSARVLAGTYNEQYF.

In this sample, this clonotype turned up many times. The chain couples TRBV7-3 to TRBJ1-1, with D unresolved. Trimming removed 2 bases from V and 4 bases from J, with 8 bases in between. The CDR3 covers 13 residues. Germline CDR1 is SGHTA and CDR2 is FQGTGA. CDR3 loop: CASSLGVGTEAFF. CDR3 nucleotide sequence: TGTGCCAGCAGCTTAGGAGTGGGCACTGAAGCTTTCTTT.

This clonotype came up once. A much larger clone sits a single nucleotide away, making a read error possible. CDR3 DNA sequence: TGCAGTGCTAGAGATATGAGGGGGGCGGCGGATGAGCAGTACTTC. It is translated as CSARDMRGAADEQYF. This chain connects TRBV20-1 to TRBJ2-7; D possibly matches TRBD1 or TRBD2 (6 bases each). The CDR3 spans 15 residues. The V end lost 0 bases, the J end lost 7 bases, and 19 bases lay between the germline ends. Germline CDR1 DFQATT, CDR2 SNEGSKA (reference sequence).

The chain links TRBV10-3 to TRBJ2-7, with 8 bases aligning to TRBD1. Germline V lookup: CDR1 ENHRY, CDR2 SYGVKD. V was pared by 10 bases and J by 0 bases, with 11 bases of the junction left unmatched. The CDR3 loop spans 15 amino acids. Here the CDR3 DNA reads TGTGCCAGCAGGGGGACAGGACTTATCTCCTACGAGCAGTACTTC. Its translation: CASRGTGLISYEQYF.

This clonotype occurred a few times. This chain connects TRBV15 to TRBJ2-7; D uncertain. Germline CDR1 reads LNHNV; CDR2 reads YYDKDF (reference sequence). The CDR3 loop spans 15 amino acids. V lost 5 bases, J lost 1 base, and 15 bases lay in between. The CDR3 spells CATSPSHGNSYEQYF. CDR3 in DNA: TGTGCCACCAGCCCCTCCCACGGAAATTCCTACGAGCAGTACTTC.

This clonotype was found a few times. J is TRBJ1-4 and V is TRBV12-3 or TRBV12-4; 8 bases are shared with TRBD1. J lost 4 bases, V lost 3 bases, and 1 base had no gene match. The CDR3 length is 14 residues. CDR3 nucleotides: TGTGCCAGCAGTTTGGGACAGGATAATGAAAAACTGTTTTTT. Protein: CASSLGQDNEKLFF.

This clonotype was seen many times. The genes are TRBV14 and TRBJ1-1; no clear D gene. V was shortened by 4 bases and J by 4 bases, with 10 bases between the two germline ends. Germline V gene sequence: CDR1 SGHDN, CDR2 FVKESK. This CDR3 comprises 13 residues. CDR3: CASSPIEGTEAFF. The CDR3 DNA reads as TGTGCCAGCAGCCCCATCGAAGGCACTGAAGCTTTCTTT. The variable domain in full, completed from reference TRBV14 and TRBJ1-1, reads EAGVTQFPSHSVIEKGQTVTLRCDPISGHDNLYWYRRVMGKEIKFLLHFVKESKQDESGMPNNRFLAERTGGTYSTLKVQPAELEDSGVYFCASSPIEGTEAFFGQGTRLTVV.

About this clonotype itself: A read error may explain this, as a much larger clone is one base away. The V call is TRBV20-1, the J call TRBJ2-1; 11 bases align to TRBD2. V shed 2 bases, J shed 8 bases, and the junction held 14 bases outside the gene matches. CDR3 length: 17 amino acids. Germline V CDR1 and CDR2: DFQATT, SNEGSKA (reference sequence). CDR3 protein: CSARNWASGRLIYEQFF. CDR3 bases: TGCAGTGCTAGAAATTGGGCTAGCGGGAGGCTGATCTATGAGCAGTTCTTC.

The chain joins TRBV4-3 to TRBJ1-1, with D possibly TRBD1 on 6 matching bases. V shed 1 base and J shed 4 bases, with 16 bases lying between them. From germline, CDR1 is LGHNA and CDR2 YSLEER. CDR3 length equals 16 residues. CDR3 coding DNA: TGCGCCAGCAGCCAAGGGTGGGGAACAGGGAGCACTGAAGCTTTCTTT. Translation: CASSQGWGTGSTEAFF.

This clonotype was counted only a few times. This chain joins TRBV7-9 and TRBJ1-2; the match to TRBD1 covers 7 bases. CDR1 is SEHNR, CDR2 FQNEAQ, per germline (reference sequence). Trimming cost V 6 bases and J 8 bases; bases outside gene matches: 6. The CDR3 extends over 12 amino acids. CDR3 protein: CASREGARGYTF. In nucleotides, the CDR3 is TGTGCCAGCAGGGAGGGGGCGCGAGGCTACACCTTC.

In this sample, this clonotype turned up once. This sequence joins TRBV2 and TRBJ1-1, with D unclear. The CDR3 is made up of 11 amino acids. The germline CDR1 and CDR2 sequences are SNHLY and FYNNEI. Trimming cost V 6 bases and J 7 bases, with 9 bases left between them. CDR3 in DNA: TGTGCCAGCAGCGCGGACCTTGAAGCTTTCTTT. This translates into CASSADLEAFF.

The chain recombines TRBV6-4 with TRBJ2-3, with TRBD2 matching 9 bases. This CDR3 comprises 14 residues. CDR1 and CDR2 from the germline V gene are MRHNA and SNTAGT. V gave up 0 bases and J gave up 7 bases; unmatched junction bases: 2. In DNA form, the CDR3 reads TGTGCCAGCAGTGACTCTAGCGGGAGTAATACGCAGTATTTT. Translated: CASSDSSGSNTQYF.

The V gene is TRBV6-1, the J gene TRBJ2-7; 8 nucleotides match TRBD1. CDR3 length: 14 residues. J gave up 3 bases and V 6 bases, and 7 bases lay outside the gene matches. Germline loops: CDR1 MNHNS, CDR2 SASEGT. CDR3 amino acids: CASSDRGWDYEQYF. In DNA, the CDR3 is TGTGCCAGCAGCGACAGGGGCTGGGACTACGAGCAGTACTTC.